This T cell receptor beta chain was identified during a study of blood T cells in healthy people across ages. The CDR3 has 16 amino acids. CDR1 is SGHRS, CDR2 YFSETQ, per germline. V dropped 4 bases and J dropped 0 bases, with 13 bases sitting between them. The second PCR ran about 6 to 12 cycles with a sample-barcoded 5' primer and J-beta primers. Each of the samples gave a minimum of 2.5 million paired-end reads that contained CDR3. MiXCR, run by TCRdb on the 5' RACE reads, gives a single entry per CDR3 protein. The data hold approximately 800,000 distinct CDR3 sequences, with about 48% observed a single time. Peripheral blood samples of around 9.3 milliliters were drawn from each donor. Points from the study as a whole: Donors of long life had a larger count of naive CD4+ cells and greater diversity than aged donors.

Details on this clonotype: Antigen unknown.

This chain links TRBV5-1 with TRBJ1-4, with unresolved D. The sequenced sample consisted of blood. This clonotype was sampled from an elderly man in good health. The CDR3 bases are TGCGCCAGCAGCACCCGGCCGGGTTCAACTAATGAAAAACTGTTTTTT. Protein: CASSTRPGSTNEKLFF.